Shown below are 10 T cell receptor beta chains from a single sample sequenced in a study of beta chain features in type 1 diabetes. Antigen specificity for these receptors is unknown. What was sequenced were expressed TCRB transcripts, since all of the isolated RNA had been reverse transcribed. TCRdb keeps only in-frame clones here, not all; method: immunoSEQ multiplex PCR. The table lists 500,000 to 800,000 clones, 12% of them singletons. The study's findings and limits: Within each of all four CD4+ subsets, Type 1 diabetes patients had TCRB CDR3s that were moderately but significantly shorter.

Sequences were obtained from naive CD4+ T cells from blood. These receptors were obtained from a man aged 25 to 45 with type 1 diabetes.

This chain connects TRBV29-1 to TRBJ1-2; 7 bases line up with TRBD1. Germline V gives CDR1 SQVTM, CDR2 ANQGSEA. J lost 3 bases, V lost 6 bases, and 7 bases had no gene match. The CDR3 covers 13 residues. CDR3 nucleotides: TGCAGCGTGCTCGGGACAGCAGACTATGGCTACACCTTC. Translating gives CSVLGTADYGYTF.

J is TRBJ2-7 and V is TRBV28, with D uncertain. CDR3 length: 11 amino acids. In germline, CDR1 is MDHEN, CDR2 SYDVKM. The V end lost 2 bases, the J end lost 6 bases, and 5 bases lay between the germline ends. CDR3 region: CASSLTSEQYF. DNA of the CDR3: TGTGCCAGCAGTTTAACGTCCGAGCAGTACTTC.

The table lists this clone with a few counts. V gene TRBV7-9 combines with J gene TRBJ2-1; D possibly matches TRBD1 or TRBD2 (6 bases each). With 4 bases removed from V and 6 bases from J, the gap between germline ends came to 22 bases. CDR1 is SEHNR, CDR2 FQNEAQ, per germline (reference sequence). This CDR3 comprises 17 residues. In DNA, the CDR3 is TGTGCCAGCAGCTCAGGTCGAAGAGGGGGGCGTCTCAATGAGCAGTTCTTC. Translating it yields CASSSGRRGGRLNEQFF.

A note on this clone: At one end, the junction sequence differs from germline, possibly due to a read error. J is TRBJ2-1 and V is TRBV28; D may be TRBD1 or TRBD2 (5 bases each). Germline CDR1 reads MDHEN; CDR2 reads SYDVKM. This CDR3 region has 18 residues. CDR3 amino acids: CASSLWGQRWTAYNEQFF. For the CDR3, the DNA is TGTGCCAGCAGTTTATGGGGGCAACGATGGACTGCCTATAATGAGCAGTTCTTC.

The J gene is TRBJ1-3, the V gene TRBV18; the D is unclear. Trimming took 3 bases from V and 0 from J, leaving 15 bases between them. The germline V gene has CDR1 KGHSH and CDR2 LQKENI. The CDR3 has 17 amino acids. The DNA for the CDR3 is TGTGCCAGCTCACCGCCAGGAGGCAGAAGCTCTGGAAACACCATATATTTT. The encoded protein is CASSPPGGRSSGNTIYF.

The chain links TRBV7-2 to TRBJ1-2; no clear D. The germline gives CDR1 SGHTA, CDR2 FQGNSA. The CDR3 is 14 amino acids. V was cut by 6 bases and J by 2 bases, with 13 bases left in between. The CDR3 coding sequence is TGTGCCAGCAGGGCCCGGACTGAGAACTATGGCTACACCTTC. Residues: CASRARTENYGYTF.

CDR3 coding DNA: TGTGCCAGCAGCTTATCCGGGGTACATGAAAAACTGTTTTTT. Amino acid sequence: CASSLSGVHEKLFF. The chain employs TRBV7-9 and TRBJ1-4; D remains ambiguous. Germline values: CDR1 SEHNR, CDR2 FQNEAQ (reference sequence). V lost 2 bases and J 6 bases, leaving 10 bases between the germline ends. This CDR3 is 14 amino acids long.

This clone was seen more than once but under ten times. V usage is TRBV14 and J usage is TRBJ2-1; 12 nucleotides line up with TRBD2. There are 16 residues in the CDR3. CDR1 and CDR2 from the germline V gene are SGHDN and FVKESK. The ends lost 4 bases at V and 4 bases at J; junction bases unmatched: 5. CDR3 region: CASSLLAGGPYNEQFF. The CDR3 nucleotides read TGTGCCAGCAGCCTACTAGCGGGGGGCCCTTACAATGAGCAGTTCTTC.

The V call is TRBV7-2, the J call TRBJ2-1; possibly TRBD1 for D (5 bases). The CDR3 has 12 amino acids. CDR1 is SGHTA and CDR2 is FQGNSA in the germline V gene. The V gene lost 4 bases and the J gene lost 12 bases, with 13 bases spanning the gap. The DNA of the CDR3 is TGTGCCAGCAGCTCCCCCCCCCAGGGGCAGTTCTTC. Translating gives CASSSPPQGQFF. Based on the CDR3 plus reference TRBV7-2 and TRBJ2-1, the full variable domain is GAGVSQSPSNKVTEKGKDVELRCDPISGHTALYWYRQSLGQGLEFLIYFQGNSAPDKSGLPSDRFSAERTGGSVSTLTIQRTQQEDSAVYLCASSSPPQGQFFGPGTRLTVL.

The chain has TRBV9 and TRBJ2-5; D remains unclear. The germline V gene encodes CDR1 SGDLS and CDR2 YYNGEE. Trimming cost V 4 bases and J 1 base, with 8 bases left between them. This CDR3 region has 13 residues. The CDR3 region has the DNA TGTGCCAGCAGCTTAGGTTCCCAAGAGACCCAGTACTTC. Translated: CASSLGSQETQYF.